These T cell receptor beta chains were read from a single sample in a study of cytomegalovirus exposure and HLA in healthy donors. TCRdb's table, derived via immunoSEQ multiplex PCR, lists solely in-frame clones and lacks some. Of under 100,000 clones listed, over 75% are singletons. Sample: PBMCs. The receptors here all came from a boy between 10 and 17 years old in good health and CMV-seronegative. CDR3s include the opening cysteine and the closing phenylalanine or tryptophan. D genes are given only for firm matches. Expanded clones are given a class, and other clones once, few, many or no size at all.

J gene,clone size,D gene,V gene,CDR3 DNA,CDR3 protein
TRBJ2-7,-,-,TRBV15,TGTGCCACCAGCAGCCGTACAGGCCCAAGCTCCTACGAGCAGTACTTC,CATSSRTGPSSYEQYF
TRBJ2-7,once,-,TRBV5-1,TGCGCCAGCAGCTTGGCAGGGATCTACGAGCAGTACTTC,CASSLAGIYEQYF
TRBJ1-3,-,-,TRBV9,TGTGCCAGCAGTGACACGGGGGGTACTGGAAACACCATATATTTT,CASSDTGGTGNTIYF
TRBJ1-2,-,TRBD1,TRBV2,TGTGCCAACGAAGACAGGGAGGGCTACACCTTC,CANEDREGYTF
TRBJ1-2,-,TRBD1,TRBV5-8,TGTGCCAATCCTGGACAGGGGGCTTCGGATGGCTACACCTTC,CANPGQGASDGYTF
TRBJ2-7,-,TRBD1,TRBV6-4,TGTGCCAGCAGTGAAGCTCCGGGACAGGGGGCTCAGGAGCAGTACTTC,CASSEAPGQGAQEQYF
TRBJ2-1,-,TRBD2,TRBV10-3,TGTGCCATCAAGGCGGGAGGTTACAATGAGCAGTTCTTC,CAIKAGGYNEQFF
TRBJ1-3,few,-,TRBV7-2,TGTGCCAGCAGCGCAGGGCCCTCTGGAAACACCATATATTTT,CASSAGPSGNTIYF
TRBJ1-2,-,TRBD1,TRBV28,TGTGCCAGCATTACTAGCAGGGGGTTCGGCTATGGCTACACCTTC,CASITSRGFGYGYTF
TRBJ2-6,-,-,TRBV2,TGTGCCAGCATGGTAGACTCCTCCAACGTCCTGACTTTC,CASMVDSSNVLTF
TRBJ1-4,-,-,TRBV5-4,TGTGCCAGCAGCCGCGCGGATGAAAAACTGTTTTTT,CASSRADEKLFF
TRBJ2-2,-,-,TRBV6-1,TGTGCCAGCAGGTCTACTCGATTGGAGACCGGGGAGCTGTTTTTT,CASRSTRLETGELFF
TRBJ2-7,-,-,TRBV4-3,TGCGCCAGCAGCCAAGAAACGGGACTTCTAGGGGAGCAGTACTTC,CASSQETGLLGEQYF
TRBJ2-1,-,TRBD1,TRBV4-1,TGCGCCAGCAGCCAAGAAACTATATACAGGGGGGATTACAATGAGCAGTTCTTC,CASSQETIYRGDYNEQFF
TRBJ2-7,-,-,TRBV5-8,TGTGCCAGCAGCTTGGAGAACTCAGGAAGCTCCTACGAGCAGTACTTC,CASSLENSGSSYEQYF
TRBJ2-7,-,TRBD1,TRBV29-1,TGCAGCGTTGTGGACAGGGGGAGAGATGAGCAGTACTTC,CSVVDRGRDEQYF
TRBJ2-3,few,-,TRBV6-5,TGTGCCAGCAGTTACTCTCTTATGCGCGGCGCAGATACGCAGTATTTT,CASSYSLMRGADTQYF
TRBJ2-5,-,-,TRBV6-6,TGTGCCAGCAGTACACTATTCCAAGAGACCCAGTACTTC,CASSTLFQETQYF
TRBJ2-7,-,-,TRBV9,TGTGCCAGCAGCCCTCTAGGCTCGGCCTACGAGCAGTACTTC,CASSPLGSAYEQYF
TRBJ1-1,-,-,TRBV25-1,TGTGCCAGCAGTGGTGTGGGGGCTGCTGAAGCTTTCTTT,CASSGVGAAEAFF
TRBJ1-6,-,TRBD1,TRBV6-5,TGTGCCAGCAGTTCGCTCCCCGGACAGGGAATTTCACCCCTCCACTTT,CASSSLPGQGISPLHF
TRBJ1-1,once,-,TRBV9,TGTGCCAGCAGCCCCGAGGGGGGGGGAACTGAAGCTTTCTTT,CASSPEGGGTEAFF
TRBJ2-1,-,TRBD2,TRBV5-1,TGCGCCAGCCGCCAAGATACTAGCGGCAGTCAGTTCTTC,CASRQDTSGSQFF
TRBJ1-4,-,-,TRBV7-8,TGTGCCAGCAGCTTCAACACCCTGGCTAATGAAAAACTGTTTTTT,CASSFNTLANEKLFF
TRBJ2-1,-,TRBD2,TRBV5-1,TGCGCCAGCAGCACCAGCGGGGCGAGCTCCTACAATGAGCAGTTCTTC,CASSTSGASSYNEQFF
TRBJ1-1,-,TRBD1,TRBV29-1,TGCAGCGTTGAAGAACAGGGGTGGGGCACTGAAGCTTTCTTT,CSVEEQGWGTEAFF